These 30 T cell receptor beta chains were sequenced from one sample in a study of cytomegalovirus exposure and HLA in healthy donors. PCR amplification relied on 60 Vbeta primers (plus 13 Jbeta primers). The table came from immunoSEQ multiplex PCR; TCRdb's copy has only in-frame clones and leaves some out. The data show about 88,000 clones, 75% to 90% seen once. Sequenced sample: PBMCs. The receptor set was obtained from a man between 18 and 35 years old in good health and CMV-seronegative.

Only one count was recorded for this clone. This rearrangement joins TRBV15 to TRBJ1-1; TRBD1 might be the D (5 bases). V was cut by 0 bases and J by 1 base, with 12 bases left in between. The CDR3 is made up of 16 amino acids. Germline loops: CDR1 LNHNV, CDR2 YYDKDF (reference sequence). The CDR3 here is CATSRDRGGSNTEAFF. CDR3 DNA sequence: TGTGCCACCAGCAGAGATAGGGGCGGTTCGAACACTGAAGCTTTCTTT.

The chain links TRBV28 to TRBJ1-1, with D unresolved. This CDR3 spans 16 amino acids. V dropped 1 base and J dropped 1 base, with 13 bases sitting between them. CDR1 is MDHEN and CDR2 is SYDVKM in the germline V gene. The CDR3 loop reads CASSLLKEAGNTEAFF. The CDR3 bases are TGTGCCAGCAGTTTATTAAAGGAAGCGGGGAACACTGAAGCTTTCTTT.

The V gene is TRBV5-1, the J gene TRBJ2-5; a possible D gene is TRBD2 (6 bases). The V and J ends lost 0 bases and 5 bases respectively, with 17 bases between them. The V gene's germline CDR1 is SGHRS and CDR2 YFSETQ. CDR3 size: 16 residues. CDR3: CASSLAVGGFSETQYF. The CDR3 DNA is TGCGCCAGCAGCTTGGCGGTGGGGGGATTCTCGGAGACCCAGTACTTC. The full variable domain, with the rest looked up from reference TRBV5-1 and TRBJ2-5, is KAGVTQTPRYLIKTRGQQVTLSCSPISGHRSVSWYQQTPGQGLQFLFEYFSETQRNKGNFPGRFSGRQFSNSRSEMNVSTLELGDSALYLCASSLAVGGFSETQYFGPGTRLLVL.

This sequence joins TRBV29-1 and TRBJ1-1; 10 positions agree with TRBD1. The CDR3 length is 15 residues. The germline CDR1 and CDR2 sequences are SQVTM and ANQGSEA. Trimming took 8 bases from V and 1 from J; bases not matched to a gene: 10. DNA of the CDR3: TGCAGCTCCCCTGAGGGACAGGGGACGAACACTGAAGCTTTCTTT. Amino acid sequence: CSSPEGQGTNTEAFF.

The J gene is TRBJ2-7, the V gene TRBV28; no firm D call. This CDR3 is built from 12 residues. The V gene lost 10 bases and the J gene lost 6 bases, with 16 bases spanning the gap. Germline CDR1 is MDHEN and CDR2 is SYDVKM. The CDR3 sequence is CATTFGSVEQYF. The CDR3 DNA sequence: TGTGCCACAACGTTCGGGTCAGTCGAGCAGTACTTC.

This chain joins TRBV19 and TRBJ2-7; 15 bases match TRBD2. The CDR3 totals 17 residues. Germline V gene lookup returns CDR1 LNHDA and CDR2 SQIVND (reference sequence). V dropped 1 base and J dropped 3; count of bases not matched to a gene: 4. The CDR3 nucleotides read TGTGCCAGTAGTATAGGAGGGACTAGCGGGAGGCACTACGAGCAGTACTTC. Amino acids: CASSIGGTSGRHYEQYF.

The chain has TRBV11-2 and TRBJ2-1; 7 positions agree with TRBD1. CDR3 length equals 14 residues. With V trimmed by 6 bases and J by 2 bases, 4 bases remained unmatched. In germline, CDR1 is SGHAT, CDR2 FQNNGV. The CDR3 spells CASSTGTAYNEQFF. The CDR3 nucleotides are TGTGCCAGCAGTACCGGGACAGCCTACAATGAGCAGTTCTTC.

This clone was detected a few times. The rearrangement links TRBV6-5 to TRBJ1-4; 10 bases fit TRBD1. The CDR3 sequence is 16 residues long. The ends lost 1 base at V and 7 bases at J; junction bases unmatched: 6. The germline CDR1 and CDR2 sequences are MNHEY and SVGAGI. The CDR3 sequence is CASSYWRGTGVEKLFF. The CDR3 nucleotides are TGTGCCAGCAGTTACTGGCGAGGGACAGGGGTTGAAAAACTGTTTTTT.

The sample holds one count of this clone. This chain joins TRBV23-1 and TRBJ2-2; tentative D call: TRBD2 (6 bases). TRBV23-1 counts as an open reading frame of uncertain function. This CDR3 contains 21 residues. The V end lost 6 bases, the J end lost 6 bases, and 35 bases lay between the germline ends. CDR3 residues: CASRLLWGGLPRELVAGELFF. The DNA of the CDR3 is TGCGCCAGCAGGCTTCTCTGGGGAGGCTTGCCCCGGGAATTAGTGGCCGGGGAGCTGTTTTTT.

V usage is TRBV2 and J usage is TRBJ1-1; 9 bases are shared with TRBD1. Germline-derived CDR1 and CDR2 are SNHLY and FYNNEI. CDR3 length: 14 amino acids. With V trimmed by 7 bases and J by 6 bases, 9 bases remained unmatched. CDR3 DNA sequence: TGTGCCAGCACCTCGGACAGGGGAAGGGCTGAAGCTTTCTTT. Its protein product is CASTSDRGRAEAFF.

The chain combines TRBV19 with TRBJ1-5; 7 bases fit TRBD1. V gave up 5 bases and J gave up 0 bases; unmatched junction bases: 4. The CDR3 is made up of 15 amino acids. CDR1 is LNHDA and CDR2 is SQIVND in the germline V gene (reference sequence). The CDR3 DNA reads as TGTGCCAGTAGTCCGGGACAGTATAGCAATCAGCCCCAGCATTTT. It encodes CASSPGQYSNQPQHF.

This clone was picked up one time. V and J are TRBV28 and TRBJ2-3; 13 bases line up with TRBD2. Per the germline V gene, CDR1 is MDHEN and CDR2 is SYDVKM. The J segment lost 6 bases and the V segment lost 6 bases, leaving 12 bases of the junction unmatched. There are 17 residues in the CDR3. The CDR3 loop reads CASSIRGLAGDRDTQYF. CDR3 sequence (DNA): TGTGCCAGCAGCATAAGAGGACTAGCGGGAGATAGGGATACGCAGTATTTT.

The chain has TRBV25-1 and TRBJ2-3; the match to TRBD2 covers 10 bases. V dropped 8 bases and J dropped 4; count of bases not matched to a gene: 6. The germline V gene encodes CDR1 MGHDK and CDR2 SYGVNS. CDR3 length equals 14 residues. CDR3 region: CASRSGRGPDTQYF. The CDR3 DNA sequence: TGTGCCAGCCGGAGCGGGAGGGGCCCAGATACGCAGTATTTT.

V and J are TRBV18 and TRBJ2-2; 11 bases fit TRBD2. The CDR3 has 20 amino acids. Germline V gene sequence: CDR1 KGHSH, CDR2 LQKENI. V lost 3 bases, J lost 0 bases, and 12 bases stayed unmatched. This CDR3 reads CASSPSRLRLAGSNTGELFF. CDR3 nucleotides: TGTGCCAGCTCACCTTCTCGCCTTCGACTAGCGGGATCGAACACCGGGGAGCTGTTTTTT. Using reference TRBV18 and TRBJ2-2 for the parts outside the CDR3, the full variable domain is NAGVMQNPRHLVRRRGQEARLRCSPMKGHSHVYWYRQLPEEGLKFMVYLQKENIIDESGMPKERFSAEFPKEGPSILRIQQVVRGDSAAYFCASSPSRLRLAGSNTGELFFGEGSRLTVL.

This clone was seen a single time. The chain carries TRBV19 and TRBJ2-3; D possibly corresponds to TRBD2 (5 bases). The CDR3 is 13 residues long. Germline CDR1 reads LNHDA; CDR2 reads SQIVND (reference sequence). Trimming cost V 5 bases and J 7 bases, with 13 bases left between them. The CDR3 bases are TGTGCCAGTAGTCCCTCTGAGGGTAATACGCAGTATTTT. This sequence encodes CASSPSEGNTQYF.

The V gene is TRBV11-3, the J gene TRBJ2-2; TRBD2 matches at 11 bases. The germline V gene has CDR1 SGHNT and CDR2 YENEEA. The ends lost 3 bases at V and 1 base at J; junction bases unmatched: 10. This CDR3 contains 19 residues. The CDR3 sequence is CASSFSTLTSGENTGELFF. In DNA, the CDR3 is TGTGCCAGCAGCTTTTCAACCCTGACTAGCGGGGAGAACACCGGGGAGCTGTTTTTT.

The chain carries TRBV9 and TRBJ2-3; the D gene is possibly TRBD1 (6 bases). The ends were cut back, 2 bases at V and 2 bases at J, with 12 bases in the middle. Germline V gene data show CDR1 as SGDLS and CDR2 as YYNGEE. The CDR3 spans 15 residues. This CDR3 reads CASSVDSTTTDTQYF. The CDR3 DNA is TGTGCCAGCAGCGTGGACAGCACTACCACAGATACGCAGTATTTT.

This chain joins TRBV7-9 and TRBJ2-7; perhaps TRBD1 as D (5 bases). The CDR3 runs 14 residues. The germline gives CDR1 SEHNR, CDR2 FQNEAQ (reference sequence). V was pared by 5 bases and J by 2 bases, with 13 bases between. CDR3 nucleotides: TGTGCCAGCAGCGCCCAGGGTCACGCCTACGAGCAGTACTTC. This codes for CASSAQGHAYEQYF.

V and J are TRBV5-1 and TRBJ2-3; TRBD1 aligns across 8 bases. Germline-derived CDR1 and CDR2 are SGHRS and YFSETQ. The V and J ends lost 0 bases and 2 bases, in that order; junction bases with no gene match: 2. This CDR3 comprises 15 residues. CDR3 sequence: CASSLGQGTTDTQYF. For the CDR3, the DNA is TGCGCCAGCAGCTTGGGACAGGGGACCACAGATACGCAGTATTTT.

V usage is TRBV30 and J usage is TRBJ2-7; 10 bases fit TRBD2. The CDR3 runs to 14 residues. The V and J ends lost 1 base and 7 bases, in that order; junction bases with no gene match: 7. Germline CDR1 and CDR2: GTSNPN and SVGIG (reference sequence). CDR3 nucleotides: TGTGCCTGGAGTGAGGTAGCGGGAGGAGGTGAGCAGTACTTC. Encoded protein: CAWSEVAGGGEQYF.

This clone was observed once. The chain employs TRBV28 and TRBJ1-5; 12 nucleotides match TRBD1. From germline, CDR1 is MDHEN and CDR2 SYDVKM. V gave up 7 bases and J gave up 6 bases; unmatched junction bases: 10. The CDR3 spans 16 residues. The CDR3 DNA follows: TGTGCCAGCAAAACGTACGGGACAGGGGGCATTCAGCCCCAGCATTTT. Translating it yields CASKTYGTGGIQPQHF. The full variable domain, in which reference TRBV28 and TRBJ1-5 provide the parts outside the CDR3, is DVKVTQSSRYLVKRTGEKVFLECVQDMDHENMFWYRQDPGLGLRLIYFSYDVKMKEKGDIPEGYSVSREKKERFSLILESASTNQTSMYLCASKTYGTGGIQPQHFGDGTRLSIL.

The chain combines TRBV5-5 with TRBJ1-5, with TRBD1 as a possible D gene (6 bases). Trimming cost V 3 bases and J 6 bases, with 25 bases left between them. CDR3 length: 18 amino acids. Germline CDR1 reads SGHKS; CDR2 reads YYEKEE (reference sequence). CDR3: CASSWELPGHITGQPQHF. As DNA, the CDR3 is TGTGCCAGCAGCTGGGAACTCCCGGGACACATTACGGGTCAGCCCCAGCATTTT.

The J gene is TRBJ2-7, the V gene TRBV5-6; D is unclear. V dropped 0 bases and J dropped 6 bases, with 10 bases sitting between them. The CDR3 consists of 13 residues. The V gene's germline CDR1 is SGHDT and CDR2 YYEEEE. CDR3 in amino acids: CASSLGRAGEQYF. CDR3 coding DNA: TGTGCCAGCAGCTTGGGCCGCGCCGGCGAGCAGTACTTC.

This chain links TRBV5-4 with TRBJ1-2; 7 bases fit TRBD1. Germline V lookup: CDR1 SGHNT, CDR2 YYREEE (reference sequence). This CDR3 has 13 amino acids. V lost 0 bases, J lost 8 bases, and 4 bases stayed unmatched. CDR3 loop: CASSLGTGGGYTF. In nucleotides, the CDR3 is TGTGCCAGCAGCTTGGGGACAGGCGGGGGCTACACCTTC.

The V and J genes are TRBV19 and TRBJ1-2, with 7 bases lining up with TRBD1. CDR1 and CDR2 (germline): LNHDA, SQIVND (reference sequence). V dropped 5 bases and J dropped 10; count of bases not matched to a gene: 7. The CDR3 runs to 12 residues. The CDR3 nucleotides read TGTGCCAGTAGTTTTTTGACAGGGTACTACACCTTC. It specifies CASSFLTGYYTF.

The chain employs TRBV9 and TRBJ1-1; possibly TRBD1 for D (5 bases). Trimming stripped 4 bases from V and 4 bases from J, with 17 bases between. The germline CDR1 and CDR2 sequences are SGDLS and YYNGEE. The CDR3 covers 15 residues. The CDR3 reads CASSPRMGLVTEAFF. The CDR3 region has the DNA TGTGCCAGCAGCCCTAGGATGGGGCTGGTCACTGAAGCTTTCTTT.

V gene TRBV27 combines with J gene TRBJ2-1; TRBD1 aligns across 8 bases. This CDR3 has 16 residues. Germline CDR1 reads MNHEY; CDR2 reads SMNVEV (reference sequence). Trimming cost V 6 bases and J 8 bases; bases outside gene matches: 15. The CDR3 nucleotides read TGTGCCAGCAGCGCTTGGACAGGGAAGAGGTTCGATGAGCAGTTCTTC. It specifies CASSAWTGKRFDEQFF.

This chain uses TRBV5-1 with TRBJ2-1; perhaps TRBD2 as D (6 bases). V was pared by 4 bases and J by 2 bases, with 13 bases between. The germline V gene encodes CDR1 SGHRS and CDR2 YFSETQ. This CDR3 has 15 residues. CDR3 region: CASSASVGTYNEQFF. The CDR3 DNA reads as TGCGCCAGCAGCGCTAGCGTCGGAACCTACAATGAGCAGTTCTTC.

This chain joins TRBV7-9 and TRBJ2-7; 7 nucleotides line up with TRBD2. V shed 1 base, J shed 5 bases, and the junction held 11 bases outside the gene matches. The CDR3 has 16 residues. CDR1 SEHNR and CDR2 FQNEAQ come from the germline V gene (reference sequence). CDR3 bases: TGTGCCAGCAGCTTAGGGAGAGGCGGGAGAACCAACGAGCAGTACTTC. Protein product: CASSLGRGGRTNEQYF. Supplemented by reference TRBV7-9 and TRBJ2-7, the full variable domain reads DTGVSQNPRHKITKRGQNVTFRCDPISEHNRLYWYRQTLGQGPEFLTYFQNEAQLEKSRLLSDRFSAERPKGSFSTLEIQRTEQGDSAMYLCASSLGRGGRTNEQYFGPGTRLTVT.

The V gene is TRBV28, the J gene TRBJ2-1; 9 bases align to TRBD1. Germline values: CDR1 MDHEN, CDR2 SYDVKM. Trimming removed 5 bases from V and 4 bases from J; junction bases left unmatched: 6. The CDR3 has 15 residues. CDR3 sequence reads: CASSPSGTGYNEQFF. The CDR3 bases are TGTGCCAGCAGTCCCTCCGGGACAGGGTACAATGAGCAGTTCTTC.